The source of this T cell receptor beta chain is a study of graft-versus-host responses after intestinal transplantation. Study as a whole: Each recipient received anti-thymocyte globulin induction, then tacrolimus and steroids for about 3 years.

Profiling relied on immunoSEQ multiplex PCR, and the TCRdb table lists in-frame clones only, not all of them. The profile covers some 96,000 clones, with 87% appearing a single time and over 0.75% taken by the ten largest. The CDR3 is made up of 16 amino acids. The germline V gene has CDR1 SGHTA and CDR2 FQGTGA. With 1 base removed from V and 7 bases from J, the gap between germline ends came to 19 bases. On this clone itself: The antigen is undetermined.

The sequence was obtained from a human donor who was the organ donor for an intestinal transplant. The chain recombines TRBV7-3 with TRBJ1-1; TRBD1 might be the D (6 bases). Source: unstimulated CD4+ T cells sorted from spleen or lymph node cells, taken before transplant. The DNA of the CDR3 is TGTGCCAGCAGCTTAATGGGCAGGGGATCTCTCGGTGAAGCTTTCTTT. Its translation is CASSLMGRGSLGEAFF.